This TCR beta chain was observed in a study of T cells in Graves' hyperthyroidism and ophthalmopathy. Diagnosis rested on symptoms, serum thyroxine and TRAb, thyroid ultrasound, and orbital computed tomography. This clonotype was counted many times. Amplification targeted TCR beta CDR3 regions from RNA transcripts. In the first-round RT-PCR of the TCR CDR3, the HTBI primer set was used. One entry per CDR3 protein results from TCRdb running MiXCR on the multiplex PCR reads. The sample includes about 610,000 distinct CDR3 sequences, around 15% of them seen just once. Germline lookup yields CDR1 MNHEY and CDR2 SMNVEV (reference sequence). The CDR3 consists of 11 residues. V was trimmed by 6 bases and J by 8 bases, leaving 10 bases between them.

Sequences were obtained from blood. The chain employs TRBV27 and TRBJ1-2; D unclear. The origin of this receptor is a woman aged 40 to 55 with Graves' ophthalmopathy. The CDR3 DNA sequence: TGTGCCAGCAGACACCTTGGGGGCTACACCTTC. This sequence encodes CASRHLGGYTF.